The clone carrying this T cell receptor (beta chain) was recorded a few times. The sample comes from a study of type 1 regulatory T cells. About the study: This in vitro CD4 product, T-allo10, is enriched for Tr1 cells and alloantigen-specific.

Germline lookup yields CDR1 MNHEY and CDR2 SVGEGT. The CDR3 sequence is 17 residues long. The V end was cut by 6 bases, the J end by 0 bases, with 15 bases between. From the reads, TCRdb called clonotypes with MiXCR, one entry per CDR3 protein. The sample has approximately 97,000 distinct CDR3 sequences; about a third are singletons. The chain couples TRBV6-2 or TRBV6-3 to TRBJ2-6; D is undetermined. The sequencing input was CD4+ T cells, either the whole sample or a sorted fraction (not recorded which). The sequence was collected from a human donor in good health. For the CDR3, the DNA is TGTGCCAGCAGACGGTCTGTGTTGCACTCTGGGGCCAACGTCCTGACTTTC. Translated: CASRRSVLHSGANVLTF.